The 30 T cell receptor beta chains below all came from one sample that was sequenced in a study of shared clonotypes between healthy human individuals. Profiling relied on immunoSEQ multiplex PCR, and the TCRdb table lists in-frame clones only, not all of them. This sample has some 2.3 million clones; approximately 93% occur once, and the top ten carry 0.35% to 0.5%. Sequencing was performed on naive CD4+ T cells from PBMCs. Regarding subset: CD45RA+ positively selected. The receptors originated from a man aged 18 to 29 in good health. Some clones in this sample may be carry-over from other donors' samples.

The chain is built from TRBV28 and TRBJ1-2, with 7 positions matching TRBD1. From germline, CDR1 is MDHEN and CDR2 SYDVKM. V shed 6 bases, J shed 2 bases, and the junction held 12 bases outside the gene matches. The CDR3 runs to 16 residues. For the CDR3, the DNA is TGTGCCAGCAGATTTTTCATGGGACAGACGAACTATGGCTACACCTTC. Protein product: CASRFFMGQTNYGYTF.

A few counts support this clone. The sample holds other DNA sequences that translate to the same CDR3. V gene TRBV27 combines with J gene TRBJ2-2, with 7 bases matching TRBD1. Germline loops: CDR1 MNHEY, CDR2 SMNVEV (reference sequence). The CDR3 sequence is 15 residues long. Trimming cost V 2 bases and J 1 base; bases outside gene matches: 1. CDR3: CASSLRGRNTGELFF. The CDR3 DNA reads as TGTGCCAGCAGTTTAAGGGGGCGGAACACCGGGGAGCTGTTTTTT.

This clone has just a few counts. The gene calls are TRBV5-1 and TRBJ2-2; D remains unclear. Trimming removed 4 bases at V and 2 bases at J, with 12 bases between. Germline CDR1 SGHRS, CDR2 YFSETQ. The CDR3 runs 15 residues. The CDR3 nucleotides are TGCGCCAGCAGCGTGGAACGAACTAACACCGGGGAGCTGTTTTTT. Residues: CASSVERTNTGELFF.

The genes are TRBV28 and TRBJ1-2; possible D gene TRBD1, 5 bases. The V gene lost 6 bases and the J gene lost 4 bases, with 9 bases spanning the gap. Germline loops: CDR1 MDHEN, CDR2 SYDVKM. The CDR3 length is 12 residues. CDR3 region: CASRLGAYGYTF. CDR3 DNA: TGTGCCAGCAGATTAGGGGCCTATGGCTACACCTTC.

The CDR3 DNA reads TGTGCCAGTAGTTTGGTCAGGAACACTGAAGCTTTCTTT. Translating it yields CASSLVRNTEAFF. The chain is built from TRBV19 and TRBJ1-1; no clear D. Germline V gene sequence: CDR1 LNHDA, CDR2 SQIVND (reference sequence). The CDR3 consists of 13 residues. With 5 bases removed from V and 1 base from J, the gap between germline ends came to 8 bases.

V and J are TRBV15 and TRBJ1-5; TRBD1 might be the D (6 bases). The CDR3 has 18 amino acids. The germline V gene encodes CDR1 LNHNV and CDR2 YYDKDF (reference sequence). V lost 3 bases and J lost 7, with 25 bases in between. The CDR3 nucleotides are TGTGCCACCAGCAGCCGAGTTGGGGTGAACAGGGTAAGCCAGCCCCAGCATTTT. It translates to CATSSRVGVNRVSQPQHF.

This chain uses TRBV7-8 with TRBJ1-1, with unresolved D. In germline, CDR1 is SGHVS, CDR2 FQNEAQ. The CDR3 extends over 16 amino acids. V lost 3 bases, J lost 0 bases, and 14 bases lay in between. This chain's CDR3 is CASSFALGGMNTEAFF. The CDR3, as DNA: TGTGCCAGCAGCTTCGCCCTTGGAGGCATGAACACTGAAGCTTTCTTT.

This sequence joins TRBV7-2 and TRBJ1-1; D call uncertain. Trimming pared 1 base from V and 8 bases from J, leaving 5 bases between. Germline V gene lookup returns CDR1 SGHTA and CDR2 FQGNSA. The CDR3 is 11 residues long. The CDR3 bases are TGTGCCAGCAGCTTAGTGGGAGAAGCTTTCTTT. Protein: CASSLVGEAFF. Based on the CDR3 plus reference TRBV7-2 and TRBJ1-1, the full variable domain is GAGVSQSPSNKVTEKGKDVELRCDPISGHTALYWYRQSLGQGLEFLIYFQGNSAPDKSGLPSDRFSAERTGGSVSTLTIQRTQQEDSAVYLCASSLVGEAFFGQGTRLTVV.

This clone was found once. The chain uses TRBV28 and TRBJ2-7; no clear D gene. This CDR3 spans 12 amino acids. In germline, CDR1 is MDHEN, CDR2 SYDVKM. The V and J ends lost 5 bases and 6 bases respectively, with 11 bases between them. The CDR3 spells CASSPLWGEQYF. CDR3 DNA sequence: TGTGCCAGCAGTCCCCTCTGGGGCGAGCAGTACTTC. The full variable domain, with the rest looked up from reference TRBV28 and TRBJ2-7, is DVKVTQSSRYLVKRTGEKVFLECVQDMDHENMFWYRQDPGLGLRLIYFSYDVKMKEKGDIPEGYSVSREKKERFSLILESASTNQTSMYLCASSPLWGEQYFGPGTRLTVT.

CDR3 nucleotide sequence: TGTGCCAGCAGCCAAGATTCTCCTCCCGCCTACGAGCAGTACTTC. Translated: CASSQDSPPAYEQYF. V gene TRBV4-2 combines with J gene TRBJ2-7; no clear D gene. V gave up 0 bases and J gave up 2 bases, with 11 bases separating them. The CDR3 runs 15 residues. Looked up from germline, CDR1 is LGHNA and CDR2 is YNFKEQ.

V gene TRBV19 combines with J gene TRBJ2-5, with 9 bases that match TRBD2. The CDR3 spans 15 residues. Trimming removed 5 bases from V and 9 bases from J; junction bases left unmatched: 13. CDR1 is LNHDA, CDR2 SQIVND, per germline (reference sequence). CDR3: CASSLIAGDGIAQYF. The CDR3 nucleotides read TGTGCCAGTAGTCTAATAGCGGGAGACGGGATTGCCCAGTACTTC.

V usage is TRBV5-1 and J usage is TRBJ2-1; 11 bases are shared with TRBD2. This CDR3 spans 16 amino acids. CDR1 is SGHRS, CDR2 YFSETQ, per germline. J lost 0 bases, V lost 2 bases, and 1 base had no gene match. The chain's CDR3 is CASSFTSGSSYNEQFF. DNA of the CDR3: TGCGCCAGCAGCTTCACTAGCGGGAGCTCCTACAATGAGCAGTTCTTC.

Concerning this clone itself: Other DNA sequences in the same sample also yield this CDR3. CDR3 nucleotide sequence: TGTGCCAGCAGCTTACAAGCGGGGGCGAACACCGGGGAGCTGTTTTTT. It translates to CASSLQAGANTGELFF. V is TRBV7-3 and J is TRBJ2-2; 8 bases are shared with TRBD2. Germline loops: CDR1 SGHTA, CDR2 FQGTGA. This CDR3 has 16 amino acids. J gave up 0 bases and V 2 bases, and 2 bases lay outside the gene matches.

This clone was observed once. The chain uses TRBV5-4 and TRBJ2-2, with 9 bases that match TRBD2. This CDR3 spans 16 amino acids. Germline CDR1 is SGHNT and CDR2 is YYREEE (reference sequence). The ends lost 3 bases at V and 6 bases at J; junction bases unmatched: 9. This chain's CDR3 is CASSSGLARGPGELFF. Here the CDR3 DNA reads TGTGCCAGCAGCTCCGGACTAGCGAGGGGTCCCGGGGAGCTGTTTTTT.

The V gene is TRBV5-4, the J gene TRBJ1-2; tentatively, D is TRBD1 (5 bases). Trimming took off 4 bases at V and 3 bases at J, with 13 bases between the two ends. This CDR3 has 14 amino acids. Germline V lookup: CDR1 SGHNT, CDR2 YYREEE (reference sequence). CDR3 DNA: TGTGCCAGCAGCCTTACTTGGGGGGACTATGGCTACACCTTC. Encoded protein: CASSLTWGDYGYTF. Together with reference TRBV5-4 and TRBJ1-2, the CDR3 gives the full variable domain: ETGVTQSPTHLIKTRGQQVTLRCSSQSGHNTVSWYQQALGQGPQFIFQYYREEENGRGNFPPRFSGLQFPNYSSELNVNALELDDSALYLCASSLTWGDYGYTFGSGTRLTVV.

This chain joins TRBV2 and TRBJ1-4, with a tentative D call TRBD1 (5 bases). CDR1 and CDR2 (germline): SNHLY, FYNNEI. The CDR3 extends over 13 amino acids. Between the trimmed V and J ends, which lost 6 bases and 8 bases, there was a span of 13 bases. CDR3 in amino acids: CASSGALGEKLFF. As DNA, the CDR3 is TGTGCCAGCAGCGGGGCCCTAGGGGAAAAACTGTTTTTT. Full variable domain (missing parts from reference TRBV2 and TRBJ1-4): EPEVTQTPSHQVTQMGQEVILRCVPISNHLYFYWYRQILGQKVEFLVSFYNNEISEKSEIFDDQFSVERPDGSNFTLKIRSTKLEDSAMYFCASSGALGEKLFFGSGTQLSVL.

The genes are TRBV7-2 and TRBJ2-1, with D possibly TRBD2 on 6 matching bases. Trimming cost V 5 bases and J 14 bases, with 13 bases left between them. CDR3 length equals 11 residues. Germline V lookup: CDR1 SGHTA, CDR2 FQGNSA. The CDR3 loop reads CASSLVREEFF. CDR3 sequence (DNA): TGTGCCAGCAGCCTTGTCAGGGAGGAGTTCTTC.

The V gene is TRBV11-2, the J gene TRBJ1-3; the D gene is possibly TRBD1 (6 bases). Trimming stripped 5 bases from V and 4 bases from J, with 15 bases between. The germline V gene has CDR1 SGHAT and CDR2 FQNNGV. This CDR3 has 15 amino acids. The CDR3 protein is CASSTLRGRGNTIYF. CDR3 in DNA: TGTGCCAGCAGCACCTTACGGGGGCGGGGAAACACCATATATTTT.

The chain joins TRBV28 to TRBJ1-2; D is unresolved. The CDR3 consists of 12 residues. CDR1 is MDHEN and CDR2 is SYDVKM in the germline V gene. V lost 2 bases and J lost 8, with 9 bases in between. The CDR3, as DNA: TGTGCCAGCAGTTTAAGGGTTGAAGGCTACACCTTC. It is translated as CASSLRVEGYTF.

The rearrangement joins TRBV10-3 to TRBJ2-3; TRBD2 is a possible D gene (8 bases). Looked up from germline, CDR1 is ENHRY and CDR2 is SYGVKD. The CDR3 is 17 residues long. V was cut by 6 bases and J by 4 bases, with 23 bases left in between. The CDR3, as DNA: TGTGCCATCAGCCAGGGGGGACTAGGTGCTTCCTCAGATACGCAGTATTTT. Translated: CAISQGGLGASSDTQYF.

The chain combines TRBV7-3 with TRBJ2-2; TRBD2 agrees at 12 bases. The germline gives CDR1 SGHTA, CDR2 FQGTGA. The CDR3 is made up of 16 amino acids. V lost 1 base to trimming and J lost 6 bases; unmatched junction nucleotides: 3. The CDR3 region is CASSLKLAGGAGELFF. Written as DNA, the CDR3 is TGTGCCAGCAGCTTAAAACTAGCGGGAGGAGCCGGGGAGCTGTTTTTT.

The rearrangement uses TRBV19 and TRBJ2-4; D remains unclear. This CDR3 contains 14 residues. Germline values: CDR1 LNHDA, CDR2 SQIVND (reference sequence). The germline V and J ends were trimmed by 6 bases and 7 bases, with 16 bases remaining between them. CDR3 protein: CASSPWNGWNIQYF. In nucleotides, the CDR3 is TGTGCCAGTAGCCCCTGGAACGGATGGAACATTCAGTACTTC.

The V and J genes are TRBV28 and TRBJ1-2; possibly TRBD1 for D (5 bases). V was pared by 8 bases and J by 8 bases, with 21 bases between. The CDR3 is made up of 14 amino acids. Germline lookup yields CDR1 MDHEN and CDR2 SYDVKM. The CDR3 DNA reads as TGTGCCAGCCGGGCATCGGGGCCTCTCGTGGGCTACACCTTC. Its protein is CASRASGPLVGYTF.

The V call is TRBV29-1, the J call TRBJ2-3; 8 bases agree with TRBD1. The CDR3 runs to 14 residues. V was pared by 6 bases and J by 2 bases, with 7 bases of the junction left unmatched. CDR1 is SQVTM and CDR2 is ANQGSEA in the germline V gene. The CDR3 here is CSVPRTGTTDTQYF. The CDR3 nucleotides read TGCAGCGTACCTAGGACAGGGACCACAGATACGCAGTATTTT.

The rearrangement links TRBV10-1 to TRBJ2-1, with 10 bases identical to TRBD2. The trim removed 4 bases at V and 7 bases at J, leaving 7 bases unmatched. The CDR3 length is 15 residues. In germline, CDR1 is WNHNN, CDR2 SYGVQD (reference sequence). The DNA of the CDR3 is TGCGCCAGCAGTGCCCTAGCGGGAGTGACGAATGAGCAGTTCTTC. Translating it yields CASSALAGVTNEQFF.

A remark on this clone: The identical CDR3 is also encoded by other nucleotide sequences in the sample. The chain couples TRBV7-3 to TRBJ2-1, with 10 bases aligning to TRBD2. CDR1 is SGHTA, CDR2 FQGTGA, per germline. The junction had 3 bases not matched to a gene; V was cut back by 3 bases and J by 4 bases. The CDR3 runs 15 residues. CDR3 in DNA: TGTGCCAGCAGCTTGAGGACTAGCGGTTACAATGAGCAGTTCTTC. Translating it yields CASSLRTSGYNEQFF.

The chain joins TRBV11-2 to TRBJ1-5; maybe TRBD1 (6 bases). The germline CDR1 and CDR2 sequences are SGHAT and FQNNGV. The CDR3 extends over 13 amino acids. V lost 9 bases and J lost 4, with 13 bases in between. CDR3 sequence reads: CAREDSYNQPQHF. For the CDR3, the DNA is TGTGCCAGAGAGGACAGCTATAATCAGCCCCAGCATTTT.

This chain connects TRBV18 to TRBJ2-7, with TRBD1 as a possible D gene (6 bases). Germline V CDR1 and CDR2: KGHSH, LQKENI. Trimming pared 5 bases from V and 0 bases from J, leaving 11 bases between. This CDR3 has 14 residues. The CDR3 region is CASSEGVGSYEQYF. The CDR3 region has the DNA TGTGCCAGCTCAGAGGGGGTGGGCTCCTACGAGCAGTACTTC.

The rearrangement links TRBV5-4 to TRBJ2-3, with D perhaps assigned TRBD1 or TRBD2 (5 bases each). Germline V gene data show CDR1 as SGHNT and CDR2 as YYREEE (reference sequence). This CDR3 contains 13 residues. V lost 0 bases and J lost 4, with 6 bases in between. The CDR3 is CASSLGDADTQYF. The CDR3 DNA is TGTGCCAGCAGCTTGGGGGACGCAGATACGCAGTATTTT.

This clone was detected only a few times. The chain uses TRBV5-1 and TRBJ1-1, with D perhaps matching TRBD1 (6 bases). Germline CDR1 and CDR2: SGHRS and YFSETQ. V was clipped by 6 bases and J by 6 bases, with 15 bases between them. CDR3 size: 13 residues. CDR3 bases: TGCGCCAGCACCCTCACGGGGGCATCTGAAGCTTTCTTT. As protein: CASTLTGASEAFF.